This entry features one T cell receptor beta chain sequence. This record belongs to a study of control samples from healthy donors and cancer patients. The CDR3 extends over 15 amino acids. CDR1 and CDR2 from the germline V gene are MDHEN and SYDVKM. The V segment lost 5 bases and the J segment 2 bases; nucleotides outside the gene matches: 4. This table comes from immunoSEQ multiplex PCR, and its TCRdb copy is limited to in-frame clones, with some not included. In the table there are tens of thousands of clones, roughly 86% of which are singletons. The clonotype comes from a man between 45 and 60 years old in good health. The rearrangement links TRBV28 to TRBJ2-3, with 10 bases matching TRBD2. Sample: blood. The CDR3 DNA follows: TGTGCCAGCAGTGCGGGACTAGCGTTCACAGATACGCAGTATTTT. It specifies CASSAGLAFTDTQYF.